The 22 T cell receptor beta chains presented below share a single source sample, sequenced in a study of blood T cell repertoires in COVID-19. Clones were sequenced by immunoSEQ multiplex PCR, and TCRdb holds only the in-frame ones, with some missing. The data contain around 180,000 clones, around four fifths of them seen just once; the ten biggest clones take up under 5.5%. The source material was peripheral blood. Every receptor here comes from a woman in her twenties or thirties with acute or convalescent COVID-19.

The chain couples TRBV3-1 (or the pseudogene TRBV3-2) to TRBJ2-2; TRBD1 matches 10 bases. This CDR3 region has 16 residues. Germline lookup yields CDR1 LGHDT and CDR2 YNNKEL (reference sequence). V lost 5 bases and J lost 4; bases outside the gene matches: 7. CDR3 sequence reads: CASSYDRGRGTGELFF. CDR3 coding DNA: TGTGCCAGCAGCTATGACAGGGGGCGAGGCACCGGGGAGCTGTTTTTT.

In DNA form, the CDR3 reads TGTGCCAGCAGCTATCGACTAGCGGGGGGGCACGATACGCAGTATTTT. This gives the protein CASSYRLAGGHDTQYF. The chain uses TRBV11-1 and TRBJ2-3; 14 nucleotides match TRBD2. Per the germline V gene, CDR1 is SGHAT and CDR2 is FQDESV (reference sequence). This CDR3 region has 16 residues. Trimming cost V 4 bases and J 6 bases; bases outside gene matches: 6.

This clone occurred a few times. V is TRBV3-1 (or the pseudogene TRBV3-2) and J is TRBJ1-6; D possibly corresponds to TRBD1 (6 bases). CDR1 is LGHDT and CDR2 is YNNKEL in the germline V gene (reference sequence). The V gene lost 3 bases and the J gene lost 10 bases, with 13 bases spanning the gap. CDR3 length: 14 amino acids. For the CDR3, the DNA is TGTGCCAGCAGCCATTCCGGGGGGCAATCACCCCTCCACTTT. It is translated as CASSHSGGQSPLHF.

The chain recombines TRBV19 with TRBJ1-5; D ambiguous. Germline CDR1 reads LNHDA; CDR2 reads SQIVND (reference sequence). Trimming stripped 1 base from V and 0 bases from J, with 16 bases between. The CDR3 runs to 18 residues. The DNA of the CDR3 is TGTGCCAGTAGTATAGGTTCATTTCGCGCTACTAGCAATCAGCCCCAGCATTTT. It yields the protein CASSIGSFRATSNQPQHF.

The chain couples TRBV19 to TRBJ2-3, with TRBD2 matching 8 bases. With 2 bases clipped from V and 0 bases from J, the junction kept 7 bases outside the gene matches. Germline V gene sequence: CDR1 LNHDA, CDR2 SQIVND (reference sequence). There are 17 residues in the CDR3. The CDR3: CASSIRPAGASTDTQYF. The DNA of the CDR3 is TGTGCCAGTAGTATACGCCCAGCGGGAGCTAGCACAGATACGCAGTATTTT.

V is TRBV7-2 and J is TRBJ2-2; D gene ambiguous. V was shortened by 5 bases and J by 3 bases, with 13 bases between the two germline ends. From germline, CDR1 is SGHTA and CDR2 FQGNSA. This CDR3 spans 15 amino acids. DNA for the CDR3: TGTGCCAGCAGCCCTATCGGGTCCTACACCGGGGAGCTGTTTTTT. Protein: CASSPIGSYTGELFF.

This chain connects TRBV7-2 to TRBJ2-5, with D possibly being TRBD1 (5 bases). V lost 1 base and J 3 bases, leaving 6 bases between the germline ends. CDR3 length equals 13 residues. Looked up from germline, CDR1 is SGHTA and CDR2 is FQGNSA. CDR3 nucleotides: TGTGCCAGCAGCTTAGGACAGAAAGAGACCCAGTACTTC. Protein: CASSLGQKETQYF.

This clone was counted once. This chain connects TRBV28 to TRBJ2-7; D is possibly TRBD1 (6 bases). V was clipped by 6 bases and J by 1 base, with 13 bases between them. Germline V gives CDR1 MDHEN, CDR2 SYDVKM. The CDR3 extends over 14 amino acids. The CDR3 DNA follows: TGTGCCAGCAGCCACGTACAGGGATCCTACGAGCAGTACTTC. Residues: CASSHVQGSYEQYF.

J is TRBJ1-5 and V is TRBV19, with TRBD1 matching 9 bases. CDR1 is LNHDA and CDR2 is SQIVND in the germline V gene (reference sequence). V shed 4 bases and J 1 base; nucleotides not matched to a gene: 2. The CDR3 covers 15 residues. The CDR3 sequence is CASSTDRGSNQPQHF. Written as DNA, the CDR3 is TGTGCCAGTAGTACGGACAGGGGAAGCAATCAGCCCCAGCATTTT.

This chain links TRBV5-4 with TRBJ2-3, with TRBD2 matching over 7 bases. V shed 4 bases, J shed 11 bases, and the junction held 10 bases outside the gene matches. Germline CDR1 and CDR2: SGHNT and YYREEE (reference sequence). The CDR3 runs to 13 residues. This CDR3 reads CASSGRGGVGQYF. The CDR3 bases are TGTGCCAGCAGCGGGAGGGGAGGGGTCGGGCAGTATTTT.

The chain carries TRBV9 and TRBJ1-2; 8 bases map to TRBD1. The CDR3 has 14 residues. CDR1 is SGDLS and CDR2 is YYNGEE in the germline V gene. V lost 1 base, J lost 8 bases, and 7 bases stayed unmatched. For the CDR3, the DNA is TGTGCCAGCAGCGTATCAGGACAGGGAGTAGGCTACACCTTC. Translating gives CASSVSGQGVGYTF. The full variable domain, with the rest looked up from reference TRBV9 and TRBJ1-2, is DSGVTQTPKHLITATGQRVTLRCSPRSGDLSVYWYQQSLDQGLQFLIQYYNGEERAKGNILERFSAQQFPDLHSELNLSSLELGDSALYFCASSVSGQGVGYTFGSGTRLTVV.

The J gene is TRBJ2-7, the V gene TRBV27; 12 bases map to TRBD2. The CDR3 is made up of 15 amino acids. Germline V gene sequence: CDR1 MNHEY, CDR2 SMNVEV (reference sequence). V dropped 5 bases and J dropped 7; count of bases not matched to a gene: 9. CDR3 in amino acids: CASSPLLAGGLEQYF. The CDR3 DNA follows: TGTGCCAGCAGTCCGCTACTAGCGGGGGGTTTGGAGCAGTACTTC.

The chain links TRBV27 to TRBJ2-3; 11 bases are a match to TRBD2. V gave up 6 bases and J gave up 7 bases; unmatched junction bases: 12. CDR1 is MNHEY, CDR2 SMNVEV, per germline (reference sequence). The CDR3 loop spans 16 amino acids. CDR3 sequence (DNA): TGTGCCAGCAGGCGGACGTTAGCGGGAGGGTCCCATACGCAGTATTTT. Its protein product is CASRRTLAGGSHTQYF.

The chain joins TRBV30 to TRBJ2-7, with D perhaps TRBD1 (5 bases). Germline V lookup: CDR1 GTSNPN, CDR2 SVGIG (reference sequence). CDR3 length: 14 amino acids. Deletions cut 2 bases from V and 6 bases from J, with 17 bases between. The CDR3 here is CAWSRDSLLGEQYF. The CDR3 DNA is TGTGCCTGGAGTCGAGACAGTTTATTGGGCGAGCAGTACTTC.

V gene TRBV19 combines with J gene TRBJ1-4; TRBD1 might be the D (5 bases). Germline assignment: CDR1 LNHDA and CDR2 SQIVND (reference sequence). The V end lost 7 bases, the J end lost 7 bases, and 16 bases lay between the germline ends. The CDR3 is 14 amino acids. CDR3 nucleotide sequence: TGTGCCAGTAAAGCTTTCGGCCAGGGTGAAAAACTGTTTTTT. Its protein product is CASKAFGQGEKLFF.

This chain uses TRBV6-2 or TRBV6-3 with TRBJ1-6, with 9 positions matching TRBD1. V was pared by 5 bases and J by 9 bases, with 8 bases of the junction left unmatched. The CDR3 covers 15 residues. Germline CDR1 is MNHEY and CDR2 is SVGEGT. CDR3 loop: CASSLGQGFRSPLHF. The CDR3 DNA follows: TGTGCCAGCAGTCTCGGACAGGGGTTTCGTTCACCCCTCCACTTT.

V is TRBV24-1 and J is TRBJ1-3; D perhaps matches TRBD1 (6 bases). Between the trimmed V and J ends, which lost 4 bases and 2 bases, there was a span of 8 bases. Germline-derived CDR1 and CDR2 are KGHDR and SFDVKD. CDR3 length: 14 amino acids. The CDR3, as DNA: TGTGCCACCAGTGAGGGACATCCTGGAAACACCATATATTTT. The encoded protein is CATSEGHPGNTIYF.

CDR3: CASSQWRGGRGDTQYF. The CDR3 DNA sequence: TGTGCCAGCAGCCAATGGCGGGGGGGCCGAGGAGATACGCAGTATTTT. This chain uses TRBV3-1 (or the pseudogene TRBV3-2) with TRBJ2-3, with TRBD2 matching over 9 bases. The germline CDR1 and CDR2 sequences are LGHDT and YNNKEL (reference sequence). The CDR3 has 16 residues. The trim removed 2 bases at V and 5 bases at J, leaving 8 bases unmatched.

The chain combines TRBV7-9 with TRBJ2-3; the D gene is possibly TRBD2 (5 bases). CDR1 is SEHNR and CDR2 is FQNEAQ in the germline V gene (reference sequence). The CDR3 runs 15 residues. The ends were cut back, 1 base at V and 1 base at J, with 9 bases in the middle. The CDR3 spells CASSLVASRTDTQYF. The CDR3 region has the DNA TGTGCCAGCAGCTTAGTAGCGTCACGCACAGATACGCAGTATTTT.

This chain uses TRBV4-1 with TRBJ2-5; the match to TRBD2 covers 9 bases. This CDR3 has 16 amino acids. Germline CDR1 MGHRA, CDR2 YSYEKL. After removal of 1 base from V and 1 base from J, the junction contained 4 bases not matched to a gene. The chain's CDR3 is CASSQGASGTQETQYF. In DNA, the CDR3 is TGCGCCAGCAGCCAAGGAGCTAGCGGGACCCAAGAGACCCAGTACTTC.

This clone was recorded once. The chain carries TRBV30 and TRBJ2-7; TRBD1 aligns across 7 bases. The CDR3 loop spans 15 amino acids. Trimming cost V 0 bases and J 4 bases; bases outside gene matches: 9. CDR1 GTSNPN and CDR2 SVGIG come from the germline V gene (reference sequence). The DNA for the CDR3 is TGTGCCTGGAGTGTAGGGCGTAGGGGGCTGTACGAGCAGTACTTC. Translated, it gives CAWSVGRRGLYEQYF.

The chain employs TRBV7-2 and TRBJ2-1, with D possibly matching TRBD1 (6 bases). CDR3 length equals 14 residues. V was clipped by 1 base and J by 3 bases, with 7 bases between them. CDR1 and CDR2 from the germline V gene are SGHTA and FQGNSA. In DNA, the CDR3 is TGTGCCAGCAGCTTAGTGGACAGCTACAATGAGCAGTTCTTC. Amino acids: CASSLVDSYNEQFF.